This T cell receptor beta chain was identified in a study of cytotoxic CD8 clonotypes in ibrutinib-treated CLL. Background on the study: Partial responders around 25, complete 2; roughly twelve progressed and about 14 stayed in remission by median around 6 years. General observations from the study: Contraction or stability on treatment characterized the public clonotypes, which were uncommon.

Depths of 1 in 200,000 to 1 in 1 million T cells were the sequencing target. The table came from immunoSEQ multiplex PCR; TCRdb's copy has only in-frame clones and leaves some out. The data hold 130,000 to 150,000 clones, with approximately 90% observed a single time. This clone has only a few counts. What it recognizes is unknown. Sample: PBMCs, taken after 12 months of ibrutinib treatment. This receptor was taken from a human donor with chronic lymphocytic leukemia.

CDR3 residues: CASSFMEVTLNTEAFF. The CDR3 DNA follows: TGTGCCAGCAGTTTTATGGAGGTTACCCTGAACACTGAAGCTTTCTTT. The chain couples TRBV28 to TRBJ1-1; D ambiguous. The CDR3 has 16 residues. CDR1 is MDHEN, CDR2 SYDVKM, per germline. V gave up 3 bases and J gave up 0 bases, with 14 bases separating them. The full variable domain, rest sourced from reference TRBV28 and TRBJ1-1, is DVKVTQSSRYLVKRTGEKVFLECVQDMDHENMFWYRQDPGLGLRLIYFSYDVKMKEKGDIPEGYSVSREKKERFSLILESASTNQTSMYLCASSFMEVTLNTEAFFGQGTRLTVV.